This T cell receptor (beta chain) appears in the sequencing data of a study of T cell responses to AZD1222 COVID-19 vaccine. Germline CDR1 and CDR2: MNHEY and SMNVEV (reference sequence). V gave up 5 bases and J gave up 1 base, with 15 bases separating them. The CDR3 spans 15 residues. The sample holds a few counts of this clone. The antigen remains undetermined. Clones were read by immunoSEQ multiplex PCR, and TCRdb kept only the in-frame ones, dropping some. This sample has tens of thousands of clones; approximately 80% occur once, and the top ten carry about an eighth. Points from the study as a whole: Mapped onto spike, vaccine-associated CD4 TCRs spanned it and were dominant at 160-218 and 743-854. Spike-specific TCR depth and breadth grew after two AZD1222 doses. A mostly white British donor set with more females was recruited, and clonal diversity was possibly underestimated.

V is TRBV27 and J is TRBJ2-7, with unresolved D. The TCR was taken from an adult in good health. Sequencing used peripheral blood, obtained on day 0 of AZD1222 vaccination. The CDR3 spells CASSPVRAASYEQYF. CDR3 DNA: TGTGCCAGCAGTCCCGTCCGGGCGGCATCCTACGAGCAGTACTTC.